The text below deals with one T cell receptor (beta chain). How the authors handled the data: Estimates of nucleated cell counts were drawn from the amplification of reference gene primers. The repertoire was sequenced with immunoSEQ multiplex PCR; TCRdb's copy has only in-frame clones and lacks some. V and J calls and clone size are given by that table; D and trimming were obtained from the DNA. The data contain about 140,000 clones, 65% to 85% of them singletons. This entry comes from a study of blood T cell repertoires in COVID-19. Across the whole study: Acute and convalescent COVID-19 specimens originated in the United States, Italy and Spain.

Clinical history reported by participants formed the basis on which cohorts were assigned. A case of COVID-19 had been met by exposed participants within 2 weeks before study entry. The TCR comes from a man aged 65-85 years who had been exposed to COVID-19. Sequencing used PBMCs or T cells enriched from blood (not recorded which).

The CDR3 DNA is TGTGCCAGCAGCCACGATAAAGACATCGGCAACACCGGGGAGCTGTTTTTT. Amino acid sequence: CASSHDKDIGNTGELFF. The chain joins TRBV3-1 (or the pseudogene TRBV3-2) to TRBJ2-2; no clear D. The CDR3 covers 17 residues. V was clipped by 3 bases and J by 2 bases, with 16 bases between them. Germline CDR1 is LGHDT and CDR2 is YNNKEL (reference sequence).